Reported below is one T cell receptor (beta chain). The record originates from a study of blood T cell repertoires in COVID-19. Study context: T cells, B-cell-depleted T cells, or PBMCs supplied cDNA or gDNA.

This CDR3 is 14 amino acids long. Germline values: CDR1 DFQATT, CDR2 SNEGSKA (reference sequence). V lost 3 bases to trimming and J lost 0 bases, with 9 bases between them. Enrolled during active infection, Seattle patients were then followed longitudinally. The repertoire was sequenced with immunoSEQ multiplex PCR; TCRdb's copy has only in-frame clones and lacks some. The sample has some 300,000 clones, 90% seen once; the top ten hold around 0.98%. This rearrangement joins TRBV20-1 to TRBJ1-3; D may be TRBD1 (5 bases). This TCR was sampled from a woman aged 40 to 55 with COVID-19, enrolled during active disease. The material sequenced was peripheral blood. CDR3 residues: CSASWGPSGNTIYF. CDR3 coding DNA: TGCAGTGCTAGTTGGGGCCCCTCTGGAAACACCATATATTTT.